This T cell receptor (beta chain) was sequenced during a study of radiotherapy plus CTLA-4 blockade in lung cancer. Turning to the study itself: Roughly 17% of patients responded objectively, and 25% to 40% achieved disease control. Regarding the study as a whole: Dynamics of early blood T cell clones, together with interferon-beta, were reportedly the best predictors of response. Subsequent to radiotherapy plus ipilimumab, tumor-derived TCR clones underwent expansion in blood.

This clone was picked up a small number of times. The antigen is unknown. CDR1 and CDR2 from the germline V gene are MNHNS and SASEGT. The CDR3 loop spans 15 amino acids. V lost 5 bases and J lost 4; bases outside the gene matches: 7. TCRdb keeps only in-frame clones here, not all; method: immunoSEQ multiplex PCR. Of over 60,000 clones in the sample, about nine tenths were seen once. The sequencing here drew on peripheral blood, taken from a patient treated with radiotherapy plus ipilimumab. The rearrangement uses TRBV6-1 and TRBJ1-5; 8 nucleotides agree with TRBD1. This clonotype was obtained from a human donor with non-small cell lung cancer that progressed on radiotherapy plus ipilimumab. The CDR3 protein is CASSLTGTGNQPQHF. The CDR3, as DNA: TGTGCCAGCAGTCTCACCGGGACAGGAAATCAGCCCCAGCATTTT.